These T cell receptor beta chains were read from a single sample in a study of blood T cell repertoires in COVID-19. Clones were read by immunoSEQ multiplex PCR, and TCRdb kept only the in-frame ones, dropping some. The table has roughly 170,000 clones, about 85% seen once. The specimen sequenced was peripheral blood. These receptors all come from a man in his fifties or sixties with acute or convalescent COVID-19. Each CDR3 is given with its conserved first and last residue. The D gene is left open where the match is weak. The listing skips clone size in some rows; elsewhere it reads once, few, many or a size class.

v_gene	j_gene	abundance	d_gene	CDR3aa	CDR3nt
TRBV19	TRBJ2-5	-	-	CASSGDDQETQYF	TGTGCCAGTAGCGGAGACGACCAAGAGACCCAGTACTTC
TRBV7-3	TRBJ1-6	-	-	CASSLTSNSPLHF	TGTGCCAGCAGCTTAACGAGCAATTCACCCCTCCACTTT
TRBV5-1	TRBJ2-7	-	-	CASSIAGQHYEQYF	TGCGCCAGCAGCATCGCAGGCCAGCACTACGAGCAGTACTTC
TRBV19	TRBJ2-1	-	TRBD2	CASSKRGDFNEQFF	TGTGCCAGTAGTAAGCGGGGGGATTTCAATGAGCAGTTCTTC
TRBV6-6	TRBJ2-3	-	-	CASRPRDSTDTQYF	TGTGCCAGCCGCCCCCGGGACTCCACAGATACGCAGTATTTT
TRBV10-3	TRBJ1-6	few	TRBD1	CAISGGQGINSPLHF	TGTGCCATCAGTGGAGGACAGGGGATTAATTCACCCCTCCACTTT
TRBV19	TRBJ1-5	few	-	CASTQGGRNQPQHF	TGTGCCAGTACGCAAGGGGGTAGGAATCAGCCCCAGCATTTT
TRBV29-1	TRBJ2-7	many	-	CSVGGVYEQYF	TGCAGCGTTGGGGGGGTCTACGAGCAGTACTTC
TRBV21-1	TRBJ1-2	-	-	CASRGQGQGGYTF	TGTGCCAGCAGAGGACAGGGTCAAGGAGGCTACACCTTC
TRBV18	TRBJ1-6	-	-	CASSPGQMDNSPLHF	TGTGCCAGCTCACCCGGACAGATGGATAATTCACCCCTCCACTTT
TRBV2	TRBJ2-1	-	TRBD2	CASSGRGGSEQFF	TGTGCCAGCAGTGGACGCGGGGGAAGTGAGCAGTTCTTC
TRBV5-4	TRBJ1-4	-	-	CASSLTGQSNLEKLFF	TGTGCCAGCAGCCTTACTGGACAGTCGAATCTGGAAAAACTGTTTTTT
TRBV11-2	TRBJ2-1	-	-	CASSLVFGLDEQFF	TGTGCCAGCAGCTTAGTGTTCGGGTTAGATGAGCAGTTCTTC
TRBV13	TRBJ2-7	once	-	CASSLGDSSYEQYF	TGTGCCAGCAGCTTAGGGGACAGCTCCTACGAGCAGTACTTC
TRBV24-1	TRBJ2-1	-	TRBD1	CATSQGVGNEQFF	TGTGCCACCAGTCAGGGGGTGGGGAATGAGCAGTTCTTC
TRBV29-1	TRBJ1-2	-	-	CSVDTGLDYGYTF	TGCAGCGTTGATACAGGGTTAGACTATGGCTACACCTTC
TRBV7-2	TRBJ2-5	-	TRBD2	CASSAPGAGRETQYF	TGTGCCAGCAGCGCCCCAGGAGCGGGAAGGGAGACCCAGTACTTC
TRBV18	TRBJ1-4	-	TRBD1	CASSPSGGTNEKLFF	TGTGCCAGCTCACCATCAGGGGGAACTAATGAAAAACTGTTTTTT
TRBV7-3	TRBJ1-6	-	-	CASSLSGNSPLHF	TGTGCCAGCAGCTTAAGCGGTAATTCACCCCTCCACTTT
TRBV15	TRBJ1-2	few	-	CATSRDSYGYTF	TGTGCCACCAGCAGGGACAGCTATGGCTACACCTTC
TRBV24-1	TRBJ2-7	-	TRBD1	CATSDPGQGNYEQYF	TGTGCCACCAGTGATCCGGGACAGGGAAACTACGAGCAGTACTTC
TRBV3-1/TRBV3-2	TRBJ1-2	-	-	CASSPRLAGGYGYTF	TGTGCCAGCAGCCCCCGGCTCGCGGGCGGCTATGGCTACACCTTC
TRBV12-5	TRBJ2-1	once	-	CASAPAGYYNEQFF	TGTGCTAGTGCTCCGGCGGGGTACTACAATGAGCAGTTCTTC
TRBV7-6	TRBJ1-1	few	-	CASSFTRLATEAFF	TGTGCCAGCAGCTTTACAAGATTGGCCACTGAAGCTTTCTTT
TRBV7-9	TRBJ1-5	-	-	CASSLSLGGGTNQPQHF	TGTGCCAGCAGCTTATCTTTAGGCGGGGGCACTAATCAGCCCCAGCATTTT
TRBV6-5	TRBJ1-5	-	TRBD1	CASSRGQTSNQPQHF	TGTGCCAGCAGCAGGGGACAGACGAGCAATCAGCCCCAGCATTTT
TRBV5-1	TRBJ2-1	-	-	CASSLERRPEDEQFF	TGCGCCAGCAGCTTGGAGAGACGACCGGAGGATGAGCAGTTCTTC
TRBV5-6	TRBJ2-3	-	-	CASSPVDGADTQYF	TGTGCCAGCAGCCCGGTAGACGGGGCAGATACGCAGTATTTT
TRBV6-5	TRBJ1-3	once	TRBD1	CASSVTGGDGNTIYF	TGTGCCAGCAGCGTGACAGGGGGAGATGGAAACACCATATATTTT
TRBV5-4	TRBJ2-2	once	TRBD2	CASSLRASGATGELFF	TGTGCCAGCAGCTTGAGAGCTAGCGGGGCAACCGGGGAGCTGTTTTTT
TRBV5-8	TRBJ1-4	-	-	CASTPSGRSVEKLFF	TGTGCCAGCACCCCGAGCGGACGTTCAGTTGAAAAACTGTTTTTT
TRBV6-6	TRBJ2-1	-	-	CASSTPGLTNEQFF	TGTGCCAGCAGTACCCCGGGACTCACCAATGAGCAGTTCTTC
TRBV12-5	TRBJ2-3	-	-	CASGQTGVGGTDTQYF	TGTGCTAGTGGTCAGACAGGAGTCGGTGGCACAGATACGCAGTATTTT
TRBV6-6	TRBJ2-3	-	-	CASSHRPGPASTDTQYF	TGTGCCAGCAGTCATCGCCCAGGGCCCGCTAGCACAGATACGCAGTATTTT
TRBV7-3	TRBJ2-3	-	-	CASSLDRSTDTQYF	TGTGCCAGCAGCTTAGACAGGAGCACAGATACGCAGTATTTT
TRBV6-5	TRBJ2-1	-	-	CASSYSSGPLFF	TGTGCCAGCAGTTACTCTAGCGGTCCGCTGTTCTTC
TRBV6-5	TRBJ1-6	-	-	CASSYSQGPYNSPLHF	TGTGCCAGCAGTTACTCTCAGGGTCCCTATAATTCACCCCTCCACTTT
TRBV2	TRBJ1-3	-	TRBD1	CASSGVAGGSRNTIYF	TGTGCCAGCAGTGGGGTGGCAGGGGGTTCCCGAAACACCATATATTTT
TRBV27	TRBJ2-2	-	TRBD2	CASSIRGDWNTGELFF	TGTGCCAGCAGTATCCGGGGGGACTGGAACACCGGGGAGCTGTTTTTT
TRBV9	TRBJ2-1	-	TRBD2	CASSGGLFSSYNEQFF	TGTGCCAGCAGCGGGGGACTATTCAGCTCCTACAATGAGCAGTTCTTC
TRBV11-2	TRBJ2-5	-	TRBD2	CASRPGTSGGEETQYF	TGTGCCAGCAGGCCCGGGACTAGCGGGGGAGAGGAGACCCAGTACTTC
TRBV6-5	TRBJ2-7	-	-	CASGRQGGYEQYF	TGTGCCAGCGGTCGGCAGGGGGGATACGAGCAGTACTTC
TRBV5-1	TRBJ2-3	-	TRBD1	CASSPEGTGGSRPTDTQYF	TGCGCCAGCAGCCCAGAAGGGACAGGGGGCTCGCGTCCCACAGATACGCAGTATTTT
TRBV2	TRBJ2-2	-	-	CASKGGWVTGELFF	TGTGCCAGCAAAGGAGGGTGGGTCACCGGGGAGCTGTTTTTT
TRBV6-5	TRBJ2-3	-	TRBD2	CASSILAGGTDTQYF	TGTGCCAGCAGTATTCTAGCGGGGGGCACAGATACGCAGTATTTT
TRBV27	TRBJ1-3	-	TRBD1	CASRQGAPGNTIYF	TGTGCCAGCCGACAGGGGGCGCCCGGAAACACCATATATTTT
TRBV10-3	TRBJ2-2	-	-	CAIRLTGELFF	TGTGCCATCAGATTGACTGGGGAGCTGTTTTTT
TRBV30	TRBJ2-2	-	TRBD1	CAWAYRGLNTGELFF	TGTGCCTGGGCGTACAGGGGCCTGAACACCGGGGAGCTGTTTTTT
TRBV11-3	TRBJ2-7	-	-	CASSLVGAGEQYF	TGTGCCAGCAGCTTAGTAGGTGCGGGCGAGCAGTACTTC
TRBV24-1	TRBJ2-5	-	-	CATSSRGLETQYF	TGTGCCACCTCAAGCAGGGGCCTAGAGACCCAGTACTTC